This record looks at one T cell receptor (beta chain) sequence and its context. Its antigen target is currently unknown. No much larger clonotype is one base removed from it; base qualities were not supplied. All donors were healthy Caucasians. Three pairs of female monozygotic twins, all aged roughly 18 to 29 years, made up the twin cohort. Positive isolation kits from Invitrogen were used to isolate CD4+ and CD8+ T cell populations. The data belong to a study of identical twins (dated by TCRdb to 2016 to 2018). In the study overall: TCR alpha and beta repertoires from monozygotic twins, unrelated adults of various ages and cord blood were deep-sequenced to test whether fetal clonotypes persist. Replicate twin experiments were performed at different times using different library preparation protocols to rule out contamination. Overall results and qualifications from the work: Compared with coincidental sharing between unrelated individuals, out-of-frame TCR alpha sequences shared between twins showed an excess of sequences with low generation probability. Invariant T cells such as MAIT and iNKT could partly confound zero-insertion analyses, although diverse VJ usage argued against such confounding for most clonotypes. In monozygotic twins, out-of-frame TCR alpha sharing was systematically underestimated by recombination models, although the models agreed with sharing between unrelated individuals. Fewer insertions were carried by abundant cord blood beta clonotypes, a similar but weaker trend appeared in young adult naive repertoires, and no such trend appeared in memory repertoires. The excess sharing between twins in beta out-of-frame sequences was weaker because fewer shared sequences reduced the signal-to-noise ratio. Because the same donors could not be followed over many years, conclusions were based on cross-sectional statistical analysis.

The method was 5' RACE. The reads were generated on an Illumina HiSeq 2000. A universal primer binding site was introduced by template switching, and a unique molecular identifier was present in the final cDNA, enabling accurate counting of TCR cDNA molecules. First-strand cDNA for TCR alpha and beta chains was synthesized from specific primers in the conserved constant-segment region. To control for contamination, every cDNA library carried two barcodes: a SMART-Mk sample barcode plus Illumina barcodes. TruSeq adapter sequences and Illumina sample barcodes were added in two successive PCR steps. Sequencing of the TCR alpha and beta cDNA libraries was done on the Illumina HiSeq platform using custom primers. The paper's data handling went like this. Unique molecular identifiers were extracted from raw reads with MiGEC, and CDR3 positions were determined with MiXCR. Recombination models were inferred per individual with the repgenHMM and IGoR tools using an EM algorithm. Shared clonotype analysis was performed with the tcR package in R, normalizing sharing by the product of cloneset sizes. To study raw recombination free of thymic and clonal selection effects, out-of-frame nonproductive sequences were analyzed. The public reads were reanalyzed by TCRdb: fastp trimming at Q25, MiXCR alignment, in-frame beta chains only. Under each unique CDR3 protein, matching rows form one entry showing the most common genes and DNA. These V and J calls derive from TCRdb rather than the authors' analysis. The sample table shows a few hundred thousand distinct CDR3 sequences, and 13% to 15% are seen once. Roughly 0.46% of the sample belongs to the ten largest clones.

This sample was also put to use in a study of yellow fever vaccine responses in identical twins. The second study, in turn, reports: The authors reported that the T cell response to vaccination in identical twins appeared partly convergent and partly personalized. In the study, vaccine-responding T cell clones were precisely tracked in identical twins.

The TCR sequence derives from a woman under 30 in good health. Sequencing input: CD4+ T cells sorted from blood.

The CDR3 sequence is CSARDDSGRAPYEQYF. DNA sequence: TGCAGTGCTAGAGATGACAGCGGGAGGGCCCCGTACGAGCAGTACTTC. The chain joins TRBV20-1 to TRBJ2-7; 10 of the junction bases match TRBD2. Inclusive of the bounding cysteine and phenylalanine, the CDR3 is 16 residues long. This entry keeps only the CDR3 DNA: 48 bases, framed from base 1. CDR1 and CDR2 are drawn from the germline V gene (reference sequence): DFQATT, SNEGSKA. V and J are trimmed by 0 bases and 4 bases, and the gene matches miss 9 bases of the junction.